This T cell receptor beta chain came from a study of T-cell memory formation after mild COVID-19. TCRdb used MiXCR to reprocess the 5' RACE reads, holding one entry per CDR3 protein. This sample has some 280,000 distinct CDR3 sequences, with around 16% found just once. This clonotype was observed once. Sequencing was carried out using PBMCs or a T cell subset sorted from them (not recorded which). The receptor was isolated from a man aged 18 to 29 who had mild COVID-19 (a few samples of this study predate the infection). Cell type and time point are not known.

The CDR3, as DNA: TGTGCCAGCAGCCGCTGGGACAGGGGTAATGAAAAACTGTTTTTT. Translation gives CASSRWDRGNEKLFF. The rearrangement links TRBV14 to TRBJ1-4, with 10 positions matching TRBD1. Germline V lookup: CDR1 SGHDN, CDR2 FVKESK. Trimming cost V 4 bases and J 4 bases; bases outside gene matches: 3. The CDR3 runs 15 residues.